The clone carrying this T cell receptor (beta chain) is medium-sized. The record originates from a study of T-cell memory formation after mild COVID-19. This CDR3 is 15 amino acids long. Trimming removed 5 bases from V and 2 bases from J; junction bases left unmatched: 8. TCRdb reanalysed the 5' RACE reads using MiXCR and keeps one entry per CDR3 protein. Of approximately 12,000 distinct CDR3 sequences in the sample, about 15% are singletons; the top ten hold roughly 55%. The specimen sequenced was PBMCs or a T cell subset sorted from them (not recorded which). The V and J genes are TRBV12-3 or TRBV12-4 and TRBJ2-5, with 7 bases identical to TRBD1. This TCR came from a man younger than 35 who had mild COVID-19 (a few samples of this study predate the infection). Cell type and time point are not known. The CDR3 is CASSKTGAIQETQYF. DNA for the CDR3: TGTGCCAGCAGTAAAACAGGGGCGATTCAAGAGACCCAGTACTTC.